These 5 T cell receptor beta chains share one sample of origin, sequenced in a study of shared clonotypes between healthy human individuals. Libraries were prepared by immunoSEQ multiplex PCR; TCRdb keeps only in-frame clonotypes and omits some of them. Of about 1,800,000 clones listed, approximately 94% are singletons. Naive CD8 cells lacked CD45RO, underwent positive selection for CCR7 and left out terminally differentiated effector memory CD45RA+ cells. The sequenced material came from naive CD8+ T cells sorted from blood. These receptors all stem from a man younger than 35 in good health.

With regard to this clone: The sample contains more than one DNA sequence encoding this CDR3. This chain uses TRBV5-1 with TRBJ1-5, with D possibly being TRBD1 (6 bases). The germline gives CDR1 SGHRS, CDR2 YFSETQ. Trimming removed 0 bases from V and 2 bases from J, with 6 bases in between. The length of the CDR3 is 14 residues. The CDR3 region has the DNA TGCGCCAGCAGCTTGGAGGGGGGCAATCAGCCCCAGCATTTT. Amino acids: CASSLEGGNQPQHF.

The V gene is TRBV7-9, the J gene TRBJ1-4, with a possible D match to TRBD1 (5 bases). This CDR3 spans 16 amino acids. Trimming removed 2 bases from V and 5 bases from J, with 15 bases in between. Germline V gives CDR1 SEHNR, CDR2 FQNEAQ (reference sequence). This CDR3 is CASSLSRDYLNEKLFF. The CDR3 DNA sequence: TGTGCCAGCAGCTTATCGAGGGACTACCTAAATGAAAAACTGTTTTTT.

The table lists this clone with a count of one. V and J are TRBV12-5 and TRBJ1-3; 8 bases match TRBD1. Germline V gene data show CDR1 as LGHNT and CDR2 as FRNRAP. The trim removed 3 bases at V and 8 bases at J, leaving 15 bases unmatched. The CDR3 length is 17 residues. The CDR3 DNA reads TGTGCTAGTGGTTTCACACTTACGGACAGGGCTTTAGACACCATATATTTT. It is translated as CASGFTLTDRALDTIYF.

CDR3: CASSQDKTGGNTEAFF. CDR3 nucleotides: TGCGCCAGCAGCCAGGATAAGACAGGTGGTAACACTGAAGCTTTCTTT. The V gene is TRBV4-3, the J gene TRBJ1-1; D possibly corresponds to TRBD1 (6 bases). V gave up 3 bases and J gave up 2 bases, with 16 bases separating them. CDR1 LGHNA and CDR2 YSLEER come from the germline V gene. CDR3 length: 16 residues.

The V gene is TRBV11-2, the J gene TRBJ2-3, with 10 bases matching TRBD2. The ends lost 6 bases at V and 5 bases at J; junction bases unmatched: 11. The CDR3 consists of 16 residues. Per the germline V gene, CDR1 is SGHAT and CDR2 is FQNNGV. The chain's CDR3 is CASRNLAGGVVDTQYF. The CDR3 DNA is TGTGCCAGCAGAAACTTAGCGGGGGGAGTGGTAGATACGCAGTATTTT.